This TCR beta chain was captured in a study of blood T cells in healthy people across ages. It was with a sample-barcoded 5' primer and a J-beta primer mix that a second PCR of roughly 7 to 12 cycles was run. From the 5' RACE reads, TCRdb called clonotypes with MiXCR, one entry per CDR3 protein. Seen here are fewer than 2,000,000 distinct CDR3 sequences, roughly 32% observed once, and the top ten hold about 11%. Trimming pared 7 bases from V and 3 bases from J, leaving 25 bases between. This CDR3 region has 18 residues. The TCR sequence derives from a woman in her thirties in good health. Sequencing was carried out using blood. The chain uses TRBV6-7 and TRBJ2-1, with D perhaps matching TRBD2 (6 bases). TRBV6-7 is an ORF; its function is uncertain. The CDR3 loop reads CASTPRDPGGKSYNEQFF. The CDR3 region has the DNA TGTGCCAGCACCCCTAGGGATCCGGGCGGGAAGAGCTACAATGAGCAGTTCTTC.